This T cell receptor (beta chain) was identified in a study of early stage breast cancer tumors. Study-level information: Of 15 to 20 invasive breast tumors, about 12 were hormone receptor-positive, HER2-negative.

As for this clone: Antigen: not known.

Whole-study results and caveats: Unsorted bulk genomic DNA sequencing lacked pairing and functional marker data. Tumor and normal breast were distinguished via blood comparison in most of the 16 patients. Enriched TCRB sequences shared across patients were mostly commonly generated sequences.

The CDR3 length is 14 residues. In germline, CDR1 is SGHTA, CDR2 FQGNSA. V was clipped by 6 bases and J by 8 bases, with 19 bases between them. Some clones are missing from TCRdb's copy, which holds only in-frame ones; the method was immunoSEQ multiplex PCR. The sample includes about 72,000 clones, 65% to 80% of them seen just once. This chain joins TRBV7-2 and TRBJ1-2; a weak D match, TRBD1 (6 bases). This clonotype originated in a person between 55 and 69 years old with breast cancer. The sample taken for sequencing was blood. This chain's CDR3 is CASRPDRWGYGYTF. The CDR3 nucleotides read TGTGCCAGCAGGCCCGACAGGTGGGGTTACGGCTACACCTTC. Full variable domain (missing parts from reference TRBV7-2 and TRBJ1-2): GAGVSQSPSNKVTEKGKDVELRCDPISGHTALYWYRQSLGQGLEFLIYFQGNSAPDKSGLPSDRFSAERTGGSVSTLTIQRTQQEDSAVYLCASRPDRWGYGYTFGSGTRLTVV.